This note documents a single T cell receptor beta chain sequence. These data originate in a study of blood T cell repertoires in COVID-19. Study summary: Sources were T cells, B-cell-depleted T cells, or PBMCs; the material itself was cDNA or gDNA.

Germline CDR1 reads SGHRS; CDR2 reads YFSETQ. The CDR3 loop spans 13 amino acids. V was trimmed by 3 bases and J by 0 bases, leaving 7 bases between them. Donors were grouped by their self-reported clinical history. Per the original data handling: By means of reference gene primer amplification, nucleated cell counts were estimated. Clones were read by immunoSEQ multiplex PCR, and TCRdb kept only the in-frame ones, dropping some. V and J calls and clone size are those listed in that table; D and trimming were worked out from the DNA. The table lists around 250,000 clones, 90% to 95% of them singletons.

The rearrangement uses TRBV5-1 and TRBJ2-7, with D hard to call. The sample comprised PBMCs or T cells enriched from blood (not recorded which). This TCR was sampled from a human donor in a cohort exposed to, infected with or recovered from COVID-19 (not recorded which). The donor label of this sample is uncertain. The CDR3, as DNA: TGCGCCAGCAGCTCGAGGAGCTCCTACGAGCAGTACTTC. Translation: CASSSRSSYEQYF. The variable domain in full, with the rest retrieved from reference TRBV5-1 and TRBJ2-7, is KAGVTQTPRYLIKTRGQQVTLSCSPISGHRSVSWYQQTPGQGLQFLFEYFSETQRNKGNFPGRFSGRQFSNSRSEMNVSTLELGDSALYLCASSSRSSYEQYFGPGTRLTVT.